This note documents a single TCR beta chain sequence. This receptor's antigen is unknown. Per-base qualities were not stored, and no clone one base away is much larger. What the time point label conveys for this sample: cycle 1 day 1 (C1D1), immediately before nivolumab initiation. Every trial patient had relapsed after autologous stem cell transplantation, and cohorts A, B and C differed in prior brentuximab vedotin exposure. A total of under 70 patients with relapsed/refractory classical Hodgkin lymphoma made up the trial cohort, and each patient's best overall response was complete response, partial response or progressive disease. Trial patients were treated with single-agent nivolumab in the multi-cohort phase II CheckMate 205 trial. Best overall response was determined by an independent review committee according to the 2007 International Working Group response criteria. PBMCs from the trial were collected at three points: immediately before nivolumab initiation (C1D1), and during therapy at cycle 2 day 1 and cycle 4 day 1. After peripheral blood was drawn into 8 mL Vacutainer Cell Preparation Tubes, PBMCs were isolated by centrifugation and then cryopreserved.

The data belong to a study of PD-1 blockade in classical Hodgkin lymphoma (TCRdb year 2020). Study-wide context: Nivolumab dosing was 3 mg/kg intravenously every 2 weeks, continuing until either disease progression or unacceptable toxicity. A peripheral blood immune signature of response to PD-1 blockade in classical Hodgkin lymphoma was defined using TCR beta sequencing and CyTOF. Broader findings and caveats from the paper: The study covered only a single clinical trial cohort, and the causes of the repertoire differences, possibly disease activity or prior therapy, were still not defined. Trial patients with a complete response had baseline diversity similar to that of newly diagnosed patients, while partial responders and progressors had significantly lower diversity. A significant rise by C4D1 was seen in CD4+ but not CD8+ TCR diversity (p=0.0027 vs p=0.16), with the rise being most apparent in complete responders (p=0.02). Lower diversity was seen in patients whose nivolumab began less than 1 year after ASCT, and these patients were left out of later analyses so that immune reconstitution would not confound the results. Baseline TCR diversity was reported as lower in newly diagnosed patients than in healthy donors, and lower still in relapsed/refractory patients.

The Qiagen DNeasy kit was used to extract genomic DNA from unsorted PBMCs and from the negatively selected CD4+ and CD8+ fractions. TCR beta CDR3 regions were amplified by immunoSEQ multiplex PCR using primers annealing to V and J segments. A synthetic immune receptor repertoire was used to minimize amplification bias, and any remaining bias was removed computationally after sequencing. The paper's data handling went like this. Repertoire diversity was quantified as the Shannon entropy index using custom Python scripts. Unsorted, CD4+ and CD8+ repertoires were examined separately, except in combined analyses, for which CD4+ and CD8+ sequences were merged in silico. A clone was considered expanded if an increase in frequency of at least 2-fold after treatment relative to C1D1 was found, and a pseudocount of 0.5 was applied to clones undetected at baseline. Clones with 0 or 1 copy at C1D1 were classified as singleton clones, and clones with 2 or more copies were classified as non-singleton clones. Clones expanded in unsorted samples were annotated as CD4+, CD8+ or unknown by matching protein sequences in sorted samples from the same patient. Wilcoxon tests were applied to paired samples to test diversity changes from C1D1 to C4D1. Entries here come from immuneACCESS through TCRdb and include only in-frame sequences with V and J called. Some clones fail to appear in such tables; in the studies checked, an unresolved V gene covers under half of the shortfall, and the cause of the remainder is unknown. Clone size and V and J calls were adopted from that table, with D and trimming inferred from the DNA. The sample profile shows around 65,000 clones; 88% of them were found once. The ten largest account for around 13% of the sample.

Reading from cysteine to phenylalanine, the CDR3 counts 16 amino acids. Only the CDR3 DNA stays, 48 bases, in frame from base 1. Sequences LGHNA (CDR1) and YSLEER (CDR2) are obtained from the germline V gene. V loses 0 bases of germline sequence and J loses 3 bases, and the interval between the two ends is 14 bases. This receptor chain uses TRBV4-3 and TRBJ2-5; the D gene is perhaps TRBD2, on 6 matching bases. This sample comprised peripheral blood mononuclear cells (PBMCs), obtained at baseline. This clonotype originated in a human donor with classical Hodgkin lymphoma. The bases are TGCGCCAGCAGCCAAGAGTTGGGGGGTGGGGAAGAGACCCAGTACTTC. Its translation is CASSQELGGGEETQYF.